Listed here are 31 T cell receptor beta chains from one sample, sequenced in a study of T cell repertoires in cytomegalovirus infection. TCRdb re-analysed the reads in MiXCR, keeping a single row per CDR3 protein. The sample contains approximately 500,000 distinct CDR3 sequences, about 17% of which appear only once. The sample taken for sequencing was CD8+ T cells from PBMCs. These receptors all come from a human donor in good health (CMV status not recorded). Some clones in this sample may be carry-over from other donors' samples.

This clonotype was seen ten or more times. The rearrangement joins TRBV28 to TRBJ2-1; TRBD1 matches at 11 bases. Trimming removed 3 bases from V and 2 bases from J; junction bases left unmatched: 9. Germline CDR1 and CDR2: MDHEN and SYDVKM. This CDR3 region has 18 residues. The CDR3 here is CASSFPGRGQGAYNEQFF. The CDR3 bases are TGTGCCAGCAGTTTTCCTGGTAGGGGACAGGGGGCCTACAATGAGCAGTTCTTC.

This clonotype was counted many times. V and J are TRBV12-3 or TRBV12-4 and TRBJ1-6, with 7 bases aligning to TRBD1. The ends lost 2 bases at V and 13 bases at J; junction bases unmatched: 8. This CDR3 spans 14 amino acids. Here the CDR3 DNA reads TGTGCCAGCAGTTTAAAGGACAGGCTTAGGCCCCTCCACTTT. Translated, it gives CASSLKDRLRPLHF.

This clonotype was found many times. The J gene is TRBJ2-7, the V gene TRBV7-3, with D perhaps TRBD2 (5 bases). V was trimmed by 2 bases and J by 3 bases, leaving 8 bases between them. The CDR3 sequence is 13 residues long. Germline CDR1 SGHTA, CDR2 FQGTGA. This chain's CDR3 is CASSLGLDYEQYF. The CDR3 bases are TGTGCCAGCAGCTTAGGACTCGACTACGAGCAGTACTTC. The complete variable domain, with remaining parts taken from reference TRBV7-3 and TRBJ2-7, reads GAGVSQTPSNKVTEKGKYVELRCDPISGHTALYWYRQSLGQGPEFLIYFQGTGAADDSGLPNDRFFAVRPEGSVSTLKIQRTERGDSAVYLCASSLGLDYEQYFGPGTRLTVT.

This clonotype was counted a few times. The gene calls are TRBV12-3 or TRBV12-4 and TRBJ2-3, with TRBD2 matching 10 bases. V was pared by 8 bases and J by 6 bases, with 14 bases of the junction left unmatched. The CDR3 sequence is 16 residues long. The CDR3 protein is CASGISSGGIKDTQYF. The CDR3, as DNA: TGTGCCAGCGGTATTTCTAGCGGGGGAATAAAGGATACGCAGTATTTT.

About this clonotype: One end of the junction does not line up with germline, which may come from a read error. The chain is built from TRBV7-6 and TRBJ2-5; D is undetermined. Germline V gives CDR1 SGHVS, CDR2 FNYEAQ. The length of the CDR3 is 14 residues. CDR3 sequence: CASSSAVFGETQYF. The CDR3 nucleotides read TGTGCTAGCAGCTCCGCAGTGTTCGGAGAGACCCAGTACTTC.

Only a few counts were recorded for this clonotype. The rearrangement joins TRBV4-1 to TRBJ2-2, with TRBD2 matching over 10 bases. The CDR3 has 16 residues. V shed 0 bases and J 6 bases; nucleotides not matched to a gene: 4. The V gene's germline CDR1 is MGHRA and CDR2 YSYEKL. The CDR3 bases are TGCGCCAGCAGCCAAGAGTCCCTAGCGGGAGCCGGGGAGCTGTTTTTT. Protein: CASSQESLAGAGELFF.

The J gene is TRBJ1-2, the V gene TRBV19; 7 bases match TRBD1. V lost 9 bases to trimming and J lost 2 bases; unmatched junction nucleotides: 9. This CDR3 has 14 amino acids. CDR1 and CDR2 (germline): LNHDA, SQIVND (reference sequence). The CDR3 loop reads CARPGGLSNYGYTF. The DNA for the CDR3 is TGTGCCAGACCAGGGGGATTGTCGAACTATGGCTACACCTTC. Filled out from reference TRBV19 and TRBJ1-2, the complete variable domain reads DGGITQSPKYLFRKEGQNVTLSCEQNLNHDAMYWYRQDPGQGLRLIYYSQIVNDFQKGDIAEGYSVSREKKESFPLTVTSAQKNPTAFYLCARPGGLSNYGYTFGSGTRLTVV.

This clonotype appeared many times. The chain uses TRBV20-1 and TRBJ2-7, with 10 nucleotides matching TRBD2. With 3 bases clipped from V and 3 bases from J, the junction kept 8 bases outside the gene matches. Germline V lookup: CDR1 DFQATT, CDR2 SNEGSKA (reference sequence). The CDR3 contains 15 residues. The CDR3 nucleotides are TGCAGTGCTAGGGTAACCAGCGGGAGGGGCTACGAGCAGTACTTC. It is translated as CSARVTSGRGYEQYF.

The chain recombines TRBV20-1 with TRBJ1-1; 11 bases agree with TRBD1. Germline V gene data show CDR1 as DFQATT and CDR2 as SNEGSKA (reference sequence). This CDR3 spans 13 amino acids. The V and J ends lost 3 bases and 3 bases, in that order; junction bases with no gene match: 0. CDR3 nucleotides: TGCAGTGCTAGGGGACAGGGGGACACTGAAGCTTTCTTT. Translated, it gives CSARGQGDTEAFF.

This clonotype was seen ten or more times. V is TRBV4-1 and J is TRBJ2-1; 11 positions match TRBD2. Germline V CDR1 and CDR2: MGHRA, YSYEKL. V trimming: 0 bases; J trimming: 7 bases; junction bases outside the gene matches: 11. The CDR3 is 18 residues long. The CDR3 spells CASSQDALAGVRGNEQFF. Written as DNA, the CDR3 is TGCGCCAGCAGCCAAGATGCACTAGCGGGAGTAAGGGGGAATGAGCAGTTCTTC.

There are many counts of this clonotype. The chain joins TRBV2 to TRBJ2-1, with 11 nucleotides matching TRBD2. CDR1 is SNHLY and CDR2 is FYNNEI in the germline V gene. V lost 7 bases and J lost 10; bases outside the gene matches: 18. The CDR3 spans 17 residues. CDR3 in amino acids: CASNVPFIAGGPVEQFF. DNA of the CDR3: TGTGCCAGCAACGTCCCCTTTATAGCGGGAGGGCCGGTAGAGCAGTTCTTC.

This clonotype was observed a handful of times. The rearrangement joins TRBV29-1 to TRBJ1-2, with 8 bases lining up with TRBD1. CDR3 size: 15 residues. Per germline, CDR1 SQVTM and CDR2 ANQGSEA. The J segment lost 4 bases and the V segment lost 8 bases, leaving 15 bases of the junction unmatched. The CDR3 protein is CSCDRGETYTYGYTF. CDR3 DNA: TGCAGCTGTGACAGGGGAGAAACATATACCTATGGCTACACCTTC.

This CDR3 is CASSFGQSYGYTF. The CDR3 DNA sequence: TGCGCCAGCAGCTTTGGACAGTCTTATGGCTACACCTTC. The chain links TRBV5-1 to TRBJ1-2; tentatively, D is TRBD1 (6 bases). The CDR3 is made up of 13 amino acids. Germline CDR1 reads SGHRS; CDR2 reads YFSETQ. Trimming took 2 bases from V and 5 from J, leaving 10 bases between them. The whole variable domain, filled in from reference TRBV5-1 and TRBJ1-2, reads KAGVTQTPRYLIKTRGQQVTLSCSPISGHRSVSWYQQTPGQGLQFLFEYFSETQRNKGNFPGRFSGRQFSNSRSEMNVSTLELGDSALYLCASSFGQSYGYTFGSGTRLTVV.

This clonotype occurred many times. This rearrangement joins TRBV27 to TRBJ2-5; D might be TRBD1 (5 bases). This CDR3 is built from 14 residues. Looked up from germline, CDR1 is MNHEY and CDR2 is SMNVEV (reference sequence). Trimming removed 5 bases at V and 0 bases at J, with 10 bases between. The CDR3 loop reads CASSPQEYQETQYF. The CDR3 DNA is TGTGCCAGCAGTCCACAGGAGTACCAAGAGACCCAGTACTTC.

In this sample, this clonotype turned up many times. This chain joins TRBV7-9 and TRBJ2-1; D is ambiguous. The CDR3 covers 17 residues. V was pared by 5 bases and J by 4 bases, with 21 bases between. Germline V lookup: CDR1 SEHNR, CDR2 FQNEAQ (reference sequence). The CDR3 bases are TGTGCCAGCAGCCCCGGATATTCTCTAGAAGGGTACAATGAGCAGTTCTTC. The encoded protein is CASSPGYSLEGYNEQFF.

In DNA, the CDR3 is TGTGCCAGCAGTTTCGGGGGGCGGCCGGGGGATGAGCAGTTCTTC. Translation gives CASSFGGRPGDEQFF. This chain joins TRBV12-3 or TRBV12-4 and TRBJ2-1, with TRBD2 as a possible D gene (7 bases). The CDR3 totals 15 residues. V lost 3 bases and J 8 bases, leaving 17 bases between the germline ends.

The sample holds a few counts of this clonotype. The chain combines TRBV6-5 with TRBJ1-6, with TRBD1 matching over 8 bases. Per the germline V gene, CDR1 is MNHEY and CDR2 is SVGAGI. V shed 0 bases and J 12 bases; nucleotides not matched to a gene: 7. The length of the CDR3 is 15 residues. CDR3 protein: CASSYSSGQVIPLHF. The CDR3 DNA reads as TGTGCCAGCAGTTACTCGTCGGGACAGGTTATACCCCTCCACTTT.

The chain is built from TRBV30 and TRBJ1-2, with D unclear. The germline gives CDR1 GTSNPN, CDR2 SVGIG (reference sequence). This CDR3 comprises 11 residues. The V end lost 4 bases, the J end lost 4 bases, and 7 bases lay between the germline ends. CDR3 nucleotide sequence: TGTGCCTGGAACACGATCTATGGCTACACCTTC. Translating it yields CAWNTIYGYTF. Supplemented by reference TRBV30 and TRBJ1-2, the full variable domain reads SQTIHQWPATLVQPVGSPLSLECTVEGTSNPNLYWYRQAAGRGLQLLFYSVGIGQISSEVPQNLSASRPQDRQFILSSKKLLLSDSGFYLCAWNTIYGYTFGSGTRLTVV.

This clonotype occurred many times. The chain has TRBV24-1 and TRBJ1-5; TRBD1 agrees at 7 bases. Germline V gene data show CDR1 as KGHDR and CDR2 as SFDVKD. CDR3 size: 15 residues. V trimming: 6 bases; J trimming: 2 bases; junction bases outside the gene matches: 6. CDR3 sequence: CATSLTGDRNQPQHF. Here the CDR3 DNA reads TGTGCCACCAGTTTAACAGGGGATCGCAATCAGCCCCAGCATTTT.

This clonotype has more than one count but fewer than ten. CDR3 DNA: TGTGCCAGCAGGGGAGGATTGACAGATACGCAGTATTTT. Translating it yields CASRGGLTDTQYF. This rearrangement joins TRBV2 to TRBJ2-3, with TRBD2 as a possible D gene (6 bases). CDR1 and CDR2 from the germline V gene are SNHLY and FYNNEI. The ends were cut back, 6 bases at V and 3 bases at J, with 10 bases in the middle. The CDR3 has 13 amino acids. The variable domain in full, completed from reference TRBV2 and TRBJ2-3, reads EPEVTQTPSHQVTQMGQEVILRCVPISNHLYFYWYRQILGQKVEFLVSFYNNEISEKSEIFDDQFSVERPDGSNFTLKIRSTKLEDSAMYFCASRGGLTDTQYFGPGTRLTVL.

This rearrangement joins TRBV13 to TRBJ2-1; TRBD1 agrees at 7 bases. The length of the CDR3 is 17 residues. CDR1 PRHDT and CDR2 FYEKMQ come from the germline V gene (reference sequence). V shed 2 bases and J 0 bases; nucleotides not matched to a gene: 7. CDR3 in amino acids: CASSLIPGQSSYNEQFF. The CDR3 DNA sequence: TGTGCCAGCAGCTTAATCCCGGGACAGAGCTCCTACAATGAGCAGTTCTTC.

In its sample, this clonotype was seen a few times. J is TRBJ2-3 and V is TRBV24-1; perhaps TRBD2 as D (5 bases). This CDR3 has 14 residues. Germline CDR1 reads KGHDR; CDR2 reads SFDVKD. Trimming pared 1 base from V and 3 bases from J, leaving 7 bases between. CDR3 in amino acids: CATSDFRRTDTQYF. Here the CDR3 DNA reads TGTGCCACCAGTGATTTTCGGAGGACAGATACGCAGTATTTT.

This clonotype was seen repeatedly, ten times or more. The CDR3 is CASSLVLAGLQFF. The CDR3 region has the DNA TGTGCCAGCAGCTTAGTTCTAGCGGGATTGCAGTTCTTC. The chain uses TRBV7-9 and TRBJ2-1; 9 bases map to TRBD2. Germline assignment: CDR1 SEHNR and CDR2 FQNEAQ (reference sequence). The ends lost 1 base at V and 12 bases at J; junction bases unmatched: 4. This CDR3 contains 13 residues. Full variable domain (rest looked up from reference TRBV7-9 and TRBJ2-1): DTGVSQNPRHKITKRGQNVTFRCDPISEHNRLYWYRQTLGQGPEFLTYFQNEAQLEKSRLLSDRFSAERPKGSFSTLEIQRTEQGDSAMYLCASSLVLAGLQFFGPGTRLTVL.

This clonotype appeared many times. The gene calls are TRBV7-3 and TRBJ2-5; a weak D match, TRBD2 (5 bases). The CDR3 consists of 14 residues. Germline V CDR1 and CDR2: SGHTA, FQGTGA. The V and J ends lost 5 bases and 5 bases respectively, with 15 bases between them. For the CDR3, the DNA is TGTGCCAGCAGCCCCAGCGGCGAATATGAGACCCAGTACTTC. This codes for CASSPSGEYETQYF.

This clonotype showed up many times. V is TRBV27 and J is TRBJ1-5; the D is unclear. The CDR3 runs 16 residues. Germline CDR1 MNHEY, CDR2 SMNVEV (reference sequence). V was clipped by 8 bases and J by 4 bases, with 21 bases between them. The CDR3 loop is CASSRSRDGLNQPQHF. The CDR3 DNA is TGTGCCAGCTCCCGCTCCCGAGACGGACTAAATCAGCCCCAGCATTTT.

The chain uses TRBV5-6 and TRBJ1-1; 7 nucleotides align to TRBD1. The J segment lost 1 base and the V segment lost 1 base, leaving 4 bases of the junction unmatched. There are 15 residues in the CDR3. Per germline, CDR1 SGHDT and CDR2 YYEEEE. The CDR3 DNA reads TGTGCCAGCAGCTTGACGACAGGGTGGAACACTGAAGCTTTCTTT. Protein sequence: CASSLTTGWNTEAFF. Combining the CDR3 with reference TRBV5-6 and TRBJ1-1 gives the whole variable domain DAGVTQSPTHLIKTRGQQVTLRCSPKSGHDTVSWYQQALGQGPQFIFQYYEEEERQRGNFPDRFSGHQFPNYSSELNVNALLLGDSALYLCASSLTTGWNTEAFFGQGTRLTVV.

The table lists this clonotype with many counts. The chain is built from TRBV12-5 and TRBJ2-5, with 12 bases matching TRBD2. Losses at the gene ends were 3 bases for V and 9 bases for J; bases not matched to a gene: 11. The germline CDR1 and CDR2 sequences are LGHNT and FRNRAP. The CDR3 sequence is 16 residues long. CDR3 residues: CASGFLGPGTSGPQYF. As DNA, the CDR3 is TGTGCTAGTGGTTTTTTGGGACCCGGGACTAGCGGGCCCCAGTACTTC.

The chain joins TRBV15 to TRBJ1-5; D is unresolved. CDR1 is LNHNV, CDR2 YYDKDF, per germline (reference sequence). CDR3 length: 14 residues. The V and J ends lost 1 base and 0 bases respectively, with 4 bases between them. The CDR3 nucleotides are TGTGCCACCAGCAGAGTAAATAGCAATCAGCCCCAGCATTTT. Its protein is CATSRVNSNQPQHF.

The chain uses TRBV5-1 and TRBJ1-3, with D unclear. Trimming pared 0 bases from V and 0 bases from J, leaving 16 bases between. In germline, CDR1 is SGHRS, CDR2 YFSETQ. The CDR3 length is 18 residues. The DNA for the CDR3 is TGCGCCAGCAGCTTGGGAAGCGGACTCCCGAGCTCTGGAAACACCATATATTTT. Residues: CASSLGSGLPSSGNTIYF. Variable domain in full (rest from reference TRBV5-1 and TRBJ1-3): KAGVTQTPRYLIKTRGQQVTLSCSPISGHRSVSWYQQTPGQGLQFLFEYFSETQRNKGNFPGRFSGRQFSNSRSEMNVSTLELGDSALYLCASSLGSGLPSSGNTIYFGEGSWLTVV.

This clonotype occurred many times. The chain has TRBV24-1 and TRBJ2-1; D may match TRBD1 or TRBD2 (5 bases each). Germline loops: CDR1 KGHDR, CDR2 SFDVKD. The CDR3 consists of 14 residues. V lost 4 bases and J lost 4, with 10 bases in between. Here the CDR3 reads CATSEGDGYNEQFF. The CDR3 nucleotides are TGTGCCACCAGTGAAGGGGACGGTTACAATGAGCAGTTCTTC.

This clonotype was detected only a few times. V and J are TRBV25-1 and TRBJ1-2; possibly TRBD1 for D (5 bases). V was trimmed by 4 bases and J by 1 base, leaving 16 bases between them. The CDR3 is 16 amino acids. Germline V gene sequence: CDR1 MGHDK, CDR2 SYGVNS. In nucleotides, the CDR3 is TGTGCCAGCAGTGGAACGGGACGGAATTTTAACTATGGCTACACCTTC. Protein: CASSGTGRNFNYGYTF.